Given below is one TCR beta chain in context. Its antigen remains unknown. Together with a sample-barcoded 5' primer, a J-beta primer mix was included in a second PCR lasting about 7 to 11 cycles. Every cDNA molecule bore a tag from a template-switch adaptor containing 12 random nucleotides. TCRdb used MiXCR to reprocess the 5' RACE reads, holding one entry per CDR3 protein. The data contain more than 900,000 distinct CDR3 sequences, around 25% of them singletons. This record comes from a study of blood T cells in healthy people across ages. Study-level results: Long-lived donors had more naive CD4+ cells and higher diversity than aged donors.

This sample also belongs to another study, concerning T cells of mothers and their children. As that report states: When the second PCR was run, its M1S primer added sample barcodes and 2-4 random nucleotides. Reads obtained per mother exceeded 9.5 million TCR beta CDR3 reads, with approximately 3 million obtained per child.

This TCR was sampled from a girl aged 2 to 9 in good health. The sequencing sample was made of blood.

The CDR3 protein is CASKKTGYDEQFF. CDR3 DNA sequence: TGTGCCAGTAAGAAGACAGGATACGATGAGCAGTTCTTC. The rearrangement links TRBV5-6 to TRBJ2-1, with D tentatively TRBD1 (6 bases). CDR3 size: 13 residues. V was cut by 8 bases and J by 8 bases, with 17 bases left in between. CDR1 SGHDT and CDR2 YYEEEE come from the germline V gene.